This is a list of T cell receptor beta chains from one sample in a study of blood T cell repertoires in COVID-19. The repertoire was sequenced with immunoSEQ multiplex PCR; TCRdb's copy has only in-frame clones and lacks some. The sample shows fewer than 350,000 clones, roughly nine tenths of them seen only once. Source material: PBMCs or T cells enriched from blood (not recorded which). Receptors originate from a man aged 55 to 70 who had recovered from COVID-19. Both conserved end residues are part of each CDR3. The order of the fields is V gene, J gene, clone size, D gene, CDR3 protein, CDR3 DNA. The D gene is left open where the match is weak. Clone sizes are given selectively: once, few, many, or a class where the clone is expanded.

>TRBV10-1|TRBJ2-5|.|.
CASSVFLGRRQETQYF
TGCGCCAGCAGTGTGTTTCTGGGGCGGAGACAAGAGACCCAGTACTTC
>TRBV7-9|TRBJ2-7|.|TRBD2
CASSLAFGLAGDEQYF
TGTGCCAGCAGCTTAGCGTTCGGACTAGCGGGAGACGAGCAGTACTTC
>TRBV28|TRBJ2-3|.|TRBD2
CAGNSGSGGDTQYF
TGTGCCGGGAATAGCGGGAGTGGGGGAGATACGCAGTATTTT
>TRBV7-2|TRBJ2-7|once|TRBD2
CASSSSRTSGSYEQYF
TGTGCCAGCAGCTCCTCCCGGACTAGCGGCTCCTACGAGCAGTACTTC
>TRBV25-1|TRBJ2-1|.|TRBD1
CASRERGTGANEQFF
TGTGCCAGCAGAGAACGTGGGACAGGGGCCAATGAGCAGTTCTTC
>TRBV2|TRBJ1-2|.|TRBD1
CASTMTGGDYGYTF
TGTGCCAGCACTATGACAGGGGGCGACTATGGCTACACCTTC
>TRBV6-5|TRBJ1-5|.|TRBD1
CASSTGQGTYQPQHF
TGTGCCAGCAGCACGGGACAGGGAACTTATCAGCCCCAGCATTTT
>TRBV29-1|TRBJ2-5|once|TRBD2
CSVVAGLLETQYF
TGCAGCGTAGTAGCGGGACTGTTGGAGACCCAGTACTTC
>TRBV9|TRBJ1-1|once|TRBD1
CASSVSDRQNTEAFF
TGTGCCAGCAGCGTATCGGACAGGCAAAACACTGAAGCTTTCTTT
>TRBV5-6|TRBJ1-6|.|.
CASSLQGSPSPLHF
TGTGCCAGCAGCTTACAGGGATCCCCTTCACCCCTCCACTTT
>TRBV19|TRBJ2-7|.|TRBD2
CASSTLAGAGSHEQYF
TGTGCCAGTAGTACTCTAGCGGGTGCCGGGTCCCACGAGCAGTACTTC
>TRBV19|TRBJ2-1|.|TRBD2
CASRRAGGPNNEQFF
TGTGCCAGTAGGCGAGCGGGAGGGCCGAACAATGAGCAGTTCTTC
>TRBV10-2|TRBJ1-1|.|.
CASSRTVMNTEAFF
TGCGCCAGCAGTCGAACAGTTATGAACACTGAAGCTTTCTTT
>TRBV9|TRBJ2-2|.|TRBD2
CASSVLAGEDGGELFF
TGTGCCAGCAGCGTACTAGCGGGAGAAGACGGCGGGGAGCTGTTTTTT
>TRBV9|TRBJ1-2|.|.
CASSPQTTNYGYTF
TGTGCCAGCAGCCCCCAGACAACTAACTATGGCTACACCTTC
>TRBV19|TRBJ1-1|.|TRBD1
CASSPNGRGKENTEAFF
TGTGCCAGTAGTCCTAACGGCAGGGGGAAAGAGAACACTGAAGCTTTCTTT
>TRBV6-5|TRBJ1-5|.|.
CASSYWPLSNQPQHF
TGTGCCAGCAGTTATTGGCCGCTTAGCAATCAGCCCCAGCATTTT
>TRBV5-8|TRBJ1-2|once|TRBD1
CASSPGTGGRDYGYTF
TGTGCCAGCAGCCCCGGGACAGGGGGCCGGGACTATGGCTACACCTTC
>TRBV11-1|TRBJ1-4|.|TRBD1
CASSLRTGRNEKLFF
TGTGCCAGCAGCTTACGGACAGGGAGGAATGAAAAACTGTTTTTT
>TRBV5-1|TRBJ2-3|once|.
CASSLGGGPDTQYF
TGCGCCAGCAGCTTGGGGGGCGGCCCAGATACGCAGTATTTT
>TRBV6-5|TRBJ2-5|.|.
CASSSRFQETQYF
TGTGCCAGCAGTAGCAGGTTCCAAGAGACCCAGTACTTC
>TRBV2|TRBJ1-2|.|.
CASSEVRVAGYTF
TGTGCCAGCAGTGAAGTCAGGGTGGCTGGCTACACCTTC
>TRBV27|TRBJ2-7|.|.
CASSSRQTQYF
TGTGCCAGCAGTTCGCGACAGACACAGTACTTC
>TRBV28|TRBJ1-6|.|.
CASSFSQGLWSSPLHF
TGTGCCAGCAGTTTTAGTCAGGGGTTATGGAGTTCACCCCTCCACTTT
>TRBV24-1|TRBJ2-7|.|.
CATSDPHGTSSYEQYF
TGTGCCACCAGTGATCCCCATGGGACATCTTCCTACGAGCAGTACTTC
>TRBV10-2|TRBJ1-1|.|TRBD1
CASSGRTGNTEAFF
TGCGCCAGCAGTGGCAGGACAGGGAACACTGAAGCTTTCTTT
>TRBV29-1|TRBJ2-7|.|TRBD2
CSVGTSGNEQYF
TGCAGCGTTGGGACTAGTGGAAACGAGCAGTACTTC
>TRBV28|TRBJ1-2|once|.
CASTPPGYGYTF
TGTGCCAGCACCCCTCCGGGGTACGGCTACACCTTC
>TRBV5-1|TRBJ1-6|.|.
CASSLDTYNSPLHF
TGCGCCAGCAGCTTAGACACCTATAATTCACCCCTCCACTTT
>TRBV2|TRBJ1-1|.|.
CASSQGRTEAFF
TGTGCCAGCAGTCAGGGAAGGACTGAAGCTTTCTTT
>TRBV5-1|TRBJ2-7|.|TRBD1
CASSSGQVYEQYF
TGCGCCAGCAGCTCAGGACAGGTATACGAGCAGTACTTC
>TRBV2|TRBJ2-7|.|TRBD2
CASSELLAGNEQYF
TGTGCCAGCAGTGAGTTACTAGCGGGAAACGAGCAGTACTTC
>TRBV5-6|TRBJ2-7|.|TRBD1
CASSVMGQGSYEQYF
TGTGCCAGCAGCGTTATGGGACAGGGCTCCTACGAGCAGTACTTC
>TRBV9|TRBJ2-3|.|.
CASSVVGARSTDTQYF
TGTGCCAGCAGCGTAGTGGGGGCCCGGAGCACAGATACGCAGTATTTT
>TRBV7-8|TRBJ2-7|.|TRBD2
CASSLVAGGPYEQYF
TGTGCCAGCAGCTTAGTCGCGGGGGGGCCGTACGAGCAGTACTTC
>TRBV5-1|TRBJ2-6|.|TRBD1
CASSSGTGPSGANVLTF
TGCGCCAGCAGCTCCGGGACAGGGCCCTCTGGGGCCAACGTCCTGACTTTC
>TRBV3-1/TRBV3-2|TRBJ1-2|.|.
CASSRRSPNGYGYTF
TGTGCCAGCAGCCGGAGGTCGCCCAATGGCTATGGCTACACCTTC
>TRBV24-1|TRBJ2-3|.|TRBD2
CATSDLWAGTSGRASDTQYF
TGTGCCACCAGTGATTTGTGGGCCGGGACTAGCGGGAGGGCCTCAGATACGCAGTATTTT
>TRBV3-1/TRBV3-2|TRBJ2-1|once|TRBD2
CASSRASGSEQFF
TGTGCCAGCAGCCGAGCTAGCGGGAGTGAGCAGTTCTTC
>TRBV6-5|TRBJ1-2|.|TRBD1
CASSSGDSLYGYTF
TGTGCCAGCAGTTCCGGGGACAGCCTCTATGGCTACACCTTC
>TRBV6-4|TRBJ1-4|.|TRBD1
CASSTDRESEKLFF
TGTGCCAGCAGTACGGACAGGGAAAGTGAAAAACTGTTTTTT
>TRBV27|TRBJ1-1|.|TRBD1
CASSPGTVTFF
TGTGCCAGCAGCCCAGGGACAGTGACTTTCTTT
>TRBV18|TRBJ1-1|.|.
CASSLAGAGTEAFF
TGTGCCAGCTCACTGGCGGGGGCGGGCACTGAAGCTTTCTTT
>TRBV12-3/TRBV12-4|TRBJ1-3|.|.
CASGTSFLYF
TGTGCCAGCGGGACATCATTCTTATATTTT
>TRBV14|TRBJ1-2|.|.
CASSPPEWGLDYGYTF
TGTGCCAGCAGCCCGCCCGAGTGGGGGCTAGACTATGGCTACACCTTC
>TRBV7-2|TRBJ2-5|.|.
CASSPGGRIKETQYF
TGTGCCAGCAGCCCCGGGGGGCGGATCAAAGAGACCCAGTACTTC
>TRBV5-1|TRBJ2-2|.|TRBD1
CASSPGDRGRGELFF
TGCGCCAGCAGCCCGGGGGACAGGGGACGCGGGGAGCTGTTTTTT
>TRBV19|TRBJ1-2|.|TRBD1
CASSRDRSNYGYTF
TGTGCCAGTAGCCGGGACAGGTCTAACTATGGCTACACCTTC
>TRBV3-1/TRBV3-2|TRBJ1-3|few|.
CASSQDRGKGGNTIYF
TGTGCCAGCAGCCAAGATAGAGGGAAAGGGGGAAACACCATATATTTT
>TRBV5-6|TRBJ2-2|.|TRBD2
CASSLSGTITGELFF
TGTGCCAGCAGCCTCAGCGGGACGATCACCGGGGAGCTGTTTTTT
>TRBV14|TRBJ1-4|few|.
CASSQSGWNEKLFF
TGTGCCAGCAGCCAATCCGGGTGGAATGAAAAACTGTTTTTT
>TRBV5-4|TRBJ1-6|.|TRBD1
CASSPTGSSYNSPLHF
TGTGCCAGCAGCCCGACAGGGAGCTCCTATAATTCACCCCTCCACTTT
>TRBV5-1|TRBJ1-2|.|.
CASSLDRIYGYTF
TGCGCCAGCAGCTTGGACAGGATCTATGGCTACACCTTC
>TRBV2|TRBJ2-2|.|TRBD2
CASKDRASGRAGELFF
TGTGCCAGCAAGGATCGGGCTAGCGGGAGGGCCGGGGAGCTGTTTTTT
>TRBV19|TRBJ1-2|.|TRBD1
CASIPGQGLNYGYTF
TGTGCCAGTATCCCGGGACAGGGACTGAACTATGGCTACACCTTC
>TRBV3-1/TRBV3-2|TRBJ1-4|.|TRBD1
CASSQDDRAKNEKLFF
TGTGCCAGCAGCCAAGACGACAGGGCTAAGAATGAAAAACTGTTTTTT
>TRBV6-5|TRBJ2-1|.|TRBD1
CASRTGTYEQFF
TGTGCCAGCAGGACAGGGACCTATGAGCAGTTCTTC
>TRBV18|TRBJ1-3|once|.
CASSRQDISGNTIYF
TGTGCCAGCTCACGACAGGATATCTCTGGAAACACCATATATTTT
>TRBV5-1|TRBJ2-3|.|TRBD2
CASSLRASGTDTQYF
TGCGCCAGCAGCTTACGGGCTAGCGGTACAGATACGCAGTATTTT
>TRBV6-5|TRBJ1-4|.|TRBD1
CASSRSRGQNEKLFF
TGTGCCAGCTCGAGGAGCAGGGGGCAAAACGAAAAACTGTTTTTT